This T cell receptor beta chain came from a study of T cells after yellow fever vaccination. TCRdb passed the 5' RACE reads through MiXCR, listing each CDR3 protein once. The repertoire holds just under 600,000 distinct CDR3 sequences, with roughly 14% as singletons. This CDR3 spans 14 amino acids. Per germline, CDR1 SGDLS and CDR2 YYNGEE. Trimming removed 7 bases at V and 2 bases at J, with 15 bases between. The source is a man aged 25-45 years who received the YFV17D yellow fever vaccine. Sequenced material: PBMCs, taken on the day of the yellow fever booster vaccination. V gene TRBV9 combines with J gene TRBJ2-5; maybe TRBD1 (6 bases). This chain's CDR3 is CASGRGQTQETQYF. The DNA for the CDR3 is TGTGCCAGCGGACGGGGACAAACTCAAGAGACCCAGTACTTC.